This TCR beta chain derives from a study of blood T cells in healthy people across ages. It was about 9.4 milliliters of peripheral blood that were drawn from each donor. V was cut by 3 bases and J by 0 bases, with 12 bases left in between. There are 15 residues in the CDR3. Germline CDR1 and CDR2: DFQATT and SNEGSKA (reference sequence). A second PCR, run for about 6 to 12 cycles, used a sample-barcoded 5' primer plus a J-beta primer mix. TCRdb redid the calling of the 5' RACE reads with MiXCR, one entry per CDR3 protein. The sample yields just over 1 million distinct CDR3 sequences, more than 35% seen once. Study observations and caveats: Compared with aged donors, long-lived donors showed fewer expanded clones, suggesting selection.

Regarding this clonotype: The antigen is not known.

The chain has TRBV20-1 and TRBJ1-5, with D perhaps matching TRBD1 (6 bases). This receptor was obtained from a woman in her fifties or sixties in good health. The sample comprised blood. The CDR3 DNA reads TGCAGTGCTAGGGGGGGCATCTATAGCAATCAGCCCCAGCATTTT. Translated, it gives CSARGGIYSNQPQHF.